This T cell receptor beta chain was sequenced in a study of blood T cell repertoires in COVID-19. The overall study: Both acute and convalescent COVID-19 samples were obtained from the United States, Italy and Spain. From T cells, B-cell-depleted T cells, or PBMCs came the material, which was cDNA or gDNA.

Original analysis: Reference gene primer amplification gave estimated nucleated cell counts. TCRdb's copy holds only in-frame clones and misses some; the assay was immunoSEQ multiplex PCR. V, J and clone size are those of that table, while D and trimming were read from the DNA. The repertoire has 220,000 or so clones, less than 90% of them found once; the top ten carry 4% to 6%. The sequencing sample was made of peripheral blood. This TCR was recovered from a woman aged 60-70 years who had recovered from COVID-19.

CDR3 in amino acids: CASSLRQGGTDTQYF. CDR3 DNA: TGCGCCAGCAGCTTACGCCAGGGCGGCACAGATACGCAGTATTTT. The chain recombines TRBV5-1 with TRBJ2-3; TRBD1 is a possible D gene (5 bases). Trimming cost V 2 bases and J 1 base, with 11 bases left between them. Germline V gene sequence: CDR1 SGHRS, CDR2 YFSETQ. There are 15 residues in the CDR3.